The 8 T cell receptor beta chains reported below all come from one sample, sequenced in a study of blood T cell repertoires in COVID-19. Libraries were prepared by immunoSEQ multiplex PCR; TCRdb keeps only in-frame clonotypes and omits some of them. The table lists about 120,000 clones, roughly 77% of them singletons. Sequencing was done on a sample of peripheral blood. All receptors come from a man in his sixties with active or convalescent COVID-19.

This chain connects TRBV3-1 (or the pseudogene TRBV3-2) to TRBJ1-1; D ambiguous. The ends were cut back, 6 bases at V and 7 bases at J, with 9 bases in the middle. Per germline, CDR1 LGHDT and CDR2 YNNKEL (reference sequence). The CDR3 covers 11 residues. CDR3 DNA sequence: TGTGCCAGCAGAACTGGAGGTGAAGCTTTCTTT. It yields the protein CASRTGGEAFF.

The sample holds one count of this clone. V usage is TRBV19 and J usage is TRBJ1-5, with D hard to call. Per germline, CDR1 LNHDA and CDR2 SQIVND (reference sequence). Trimming stripped 4 bases from V and 6 bases from J, with 7 bases between. There are 12 residues in the CDR3. DNA of the CDR3: TGTGCCAGTAGTAGTTTCGGTCAGCCCCAGCATTTT. Translated: CASSSFGQPQHF.

The rearrangement joins TRBV23-1 to TRBJ1-3, with 7 bases lining up with TRBD1. TRBV23-1 is an ORF, with its function uncertain. This CDR3 is 14 amino acids long. J was trimmed by 0 bases and V by 9 bases; bases with no gene match: 5. The CDR3 nucleotides read TGCGCCAGACCTTACAGGGGCTCTGGAAACACCATATATTTT. Protein product: CARPYRGSGNTIYF.

CDR3 DNA: TGCGCCAGCAGCTTGGTGAGCCCGGGATTGGGCACAGATACGCAGTATTTT. Protein product: CASSLVSPGLGTDTQYF. The rearrangement links TRBV5-1 to TRBJ2-3, with D possibly matching TRBD2 (5 bases). This CDR3 spans 17 amino acids. V dropped 0 bases and J dropped 1 base, with 15 bases sitting between them. The germline gives CDR1 SGHRS, CDR2 YFSETQ.

V gene TRBV18 combines with J gene TRBJ2-7; weak D call: TRBD1 (6 bases). The CDR3 extends over 12 amino acids. Germline V gene lookup returns CDR1 KGHSH and CDR2 LQKENI. Trimming took 9 bases from V and 4 from J, leaving 13 bases between them. Here the CDR3 DNA reads TGTGCCAGTCGAGGGGGAGATTACGAGCAGTACTTC. Protein: CASRGGDYEQYF.

The chain uses TRBV30 and TRBJ1-2; no clear D gene. Germline-derived CDR1 and CDR2 are GTSNPN and SVGIG (reference sequence). V was clipped by 0 bases and J by 3 bases, with 8 bases between them. This CDR3 is 13 amino acids long. This CDR3 is CAWSVVSDYGYTF. The CDR3 nucleotides are TGTGCCTGGAGTGTAGTCTCGGACTATGGCTACACCTTC. Full variable domain (remainder filled in from reference TRBV30 and TRBJ1-2): SQTIHQWPATLVQPVGSPLSLECTVEGTSNPNLYWYRQAAGRGLQLLFYSVGIGQISSEVPQNLSASRPQDRQFILSSKKLLLSDSGFYLCAWSVVSDYGYTFGSGTRLTVV.

The V and J genes are TRBV27 and TRBJ1-1; 7 positions agree with TRBD1. The CDR3 covers 13 residues. V lost 4 bases and J lost 6; bases outside the gene matches: 5. The V gene's germline CDR1 is MNHEY and CDR2 SMNVEV (reference sequence). This CDR3 is CASSSRQGSEAFF. DNA for the CDR3: TGTGCCAGCAGTTCCCGACAGGGTTCTGAAGCTTTCTTT.

This chain links TRBV7-8 with TRBJ1-6; 8 nucleotides align to TRBD1. This CDR3 has 14 residues. CDR1 and CDR2 from the germline V gene are SGHVS and FQNEAQ. Unmatched junction bases numbered 6, after V lost 4 bases and J lost 10 bases. CDR3 amino acids: CASSSQGARSPLHF. In nucleotides, the CDR3 is TGTGCCAGCAGCTCTCAGGGGGCTAGATCACCCCTCCACTTT.